The 17 T cell receptor beta chains given below trace back to one sample, sequenced in a study of vaccination and CD4 T cells after COVID-19. For these receptors, no antigen is known. This sample's treatment: roughly 10-day PBMC culture with coronavirus spike peptide pools or control peptides (ViraFEST assay). Prior to the COVID-19 pandemic (2011-2018), the unexposed donor's CD4+ T cells were collected. With the Oncomine TCR Beta short-read assay, DNA from cultured CD4+ T cells was sequenced. TCRdb itself ran the PCR reads through MiXCR, one entry per CDR3 protein. The table records roughly 9,200 distinct CDR3 sequences, 34% of them present only once. Sample: CD4+ T cells from blood, cultured in vitro. The receptors stem from a human donor in good health.

Only a few counts were recorded for this clonotype. The chain employs TRBV2 and TRBJ1-6, with D possibly TRBD1 on 6 matching bases. Germline V lookup: CDR1 SNHLY, CDR2 FYNNEI. The CDR3 totals 15 residues. V shed 7 bases and J shed 7 bases, with 17 bases lying between them. This CDR3 is CASTSDRLKNSPLHF. In DNA form, the CDR3 reads TGTGCCAGCACTTCGGACAGATTAAAGAATTCACCCCTCCACTTT.

The rearrangement joins TRBV5-1 to TRBJ2-7; a weak D match, TRBD1 (6 bases). Trimming left V 4 bases short and J 3 bases short, with 14 bases between. This CDR3 contains 14 residues. Germline V gives CDR1 SGHRS, CDR2 YFSETQ. The CDR3 bases are TGCGCCAGCAGCCCGGACAGAGCTCGCTACGAGCAGTACTTC. Its translation is CASSPDRARYEQYF.

By proportion, this clonotype is large (0.1 to 1%). The chain uses TRBV10-2 and TRBJ2-1; D is unclear. Germline CDR1 reads WSHSY; CDR2 reads SAAADI. This CDR3 region has 10 residues. V gave up 2 bases and J gave up 9 bases, with 2 bases separating them. The CDR3 DNA reads as TGCGCCAGCAGTGAGGGTGAGCAGTTCTTC. Its protein is CASSEGEQFF.

The sample holds a few counts of this clonotype. The chain has TRBV6-1 and TRBJ1-2; TRBD1 matches at 7 bases. V trimming: 7 bases; J trimming: 0 bases; junction bases outside the gene matches: 5. The CDR3 consists of 14 residues. Germline values: CDR1 MNHNS, CDR2 SASEGT. The CDR3 sequence: CASNAGTANYGYTF. The DNA of the CDR3 is TGTGCCAGCAATGCCGGGACAGCTAACTATGGCTACACCTTC.

This clonotype was counted a few times. V and J are TRBV6-1 and TRBJ2-1, with D perhaps matching TRBD2 (6 bases). This CDR3 contains 14 residues. V was pared by 7 bases and J by 2 bases, with 12 bases between. Germline-derived CDR1 and CDR2 are MNHNS and SASEGT. CDR3 DNA: TGTGCCAGCATTCGGGGGACGACCTACAATGAGCAGTTCTTC. This encodes CASIRGTTYNEQFF.

This clonotype occurred a few times. The chain is built from TRBV2 and TRBJ1-2, with D hard to call. V lost 6 bases to trimming and J lost 0 bases, with 8 bases between them. The CDR3 spans 13 residues. Germline V gene sequence: CDR1 SNHLY, CDR2 FYNNEI. CDR3 loop: CASSGGTNYGYTF. CDR3 DNA sequence: TGTGCCAGCAGCGGAGGAACTAACTATGGCTACACCTTC.

The rearrangement links TRBV6-1 to TRBJ2-5; TRBD1 matches at 7 bases. V shed 6 bases, J shed 5 bases, and the junction held 6 bases outside the gene matches. This CDR3 is 13 amino acids long. The germline V gene encodes CDR1 MNHNS and CDR2 SASEGT. CDR3 DNA sequence: TGTGCCAGCAGGCAAGACAGGGCGGAGACCCAGTACTTC. Its translation: CASRQDRAETQYF.

About this clonotype itself: The final CDR3 position lacks the conserved phenylalanine or tryptophan, pointing to a likely read error. The rearrangement joins TRBV20-1 to TRBJ2-5; possible D gene TRBD2, 6 bases. Trimming left V 5 bases short and J 1 base short, with 17 bases between. Germline CDR1 and CDR2: DFQATT and SNEGSKA (reference sequence). This CDR3 comprises 15 residues. Here the CDR3 reads CSALPATSPQETQYY. DNA of the CDR3: TGCAGTGCTCTTCCTGCGACTAGTCCCCAAGAGACCCAGTACTAC.

Only a few counts were recorded for this clonotype. This chain uses TRBV5-3 with TRBJ1-5; weak D call: TRBD1 (5 bases). TRBV5-3 qualifies as an ORF whose function is uncertain. The ends were cut back, 4 bases at V and 5 bases at J, with 7 bases in the middle. The CDR3 sequence is 12 residues long. DNA of the CDR3: TGTGCCAGAAGCAGGGGTTATCAGCCCCAGCATTTT. The encoded protein is CARSRGYQPQHF.

With respect to this clonotype: One end of the junction is discordant with germline, which a read error may explain. J is TRBJ1-2 and V is TRBV6-1, with D possibly being TRBD1 (5 bases). The CDR3 sequence is 13 residues long. CDR1 is MNHNS, CDR2 SASEGT, per germline. This CDR3 is CAGREASNYGYTF. The CDR3 DNA sequence: TGTGCCGGCAGGGAGGCTTCTAACTATGGCTACACCTTC.

The chain uses TRBV19 and TRBJ2-6; no reliable D call. The CDR3 has 16 residues. V was clipped by 0 bases and J by 4 bases, with 10 bases between them. From germline, CDR1 is LNHDA and CDR2 SQIVND (reference sequence). The CDR3 protein is CASSIELGSGANVLTF. The DNA for the CDR3 is TGTGCCAGTAGTATAGAGTTAGGGTCCGGGGCCAACGTCCTGACTTTC.

This chain's CDR3 is CASSELSRPDQPQHF. The CDR3 coding sequence is TGTGCCAGCAGTGAATTGTCCCGACCGGATCAGCCCCAGCATTTT. J is TRBJ1-5 and V is TRBV25-1; D unclear. Germline values: CDR1 MGHDK, CDR2 SYGVNS. This CDR3 has 15 amino acids. Between the trimmed V and J ends, which lost 1 base and 5 bases, there was a span of 12 bases.

This clonotype was detected a few times. V gene TRBV11-1 combines with J gene TRBJ1-1; 9 positions agree with TRBD1. V shed 8 bases, J shed 4 bases, and the junction held 14 bases outside the gene matches. Germline lookup yields CDR1 SGHAT and CDR2 FQDESV (reference sequence). The length of the CDR3 is 16 residues. The DNA of the CDR3 is TGTGCCAGCGCAGGACAGGGGTTATGGGAAGGCACTGAAGCTTTCTTT. The encoded protein is CASAGQGLWEGTEAFF. Full variable domain (missing parts from reference TRBV11-1 and TRBJ1-1): EAEVAQSPRYKITEKSQAVAFWCDPISGHATLYWYRQILGQGPELLVQFQDESVVDDSQLPKDRFSAERLKGVDSTLKIQPAELGDSAMYLCASAGQGLWEGTEAFFGQGTRLTVV.

The V gene is TRBV6-1, the J gene TRBJ2-7, with D tentatively TRBD2 (6 bases). This CDR3 contains 16 residues. Germline CDR1 is MNHNS and CDR2 is SASEGT. V shed 0 bases and J shed 4 bases, with 16 bases lying between them. DNA for the CDR3: TGTGCCAGCAGTGAAGCTCCCCCGGGACTGCGATACGAGCAGTACTTC. This gives the protein CASSEAPPGLRYEQYF.

The CDR3 DNA is TGCAGTGCTAGGTCAGCGGGGGAATTCTCTGGGGCCAACGTCCTGACTTTC. It yields the protein CSARSAGEFSGANVLTF. The chain uses TRBV20-1 and TRBJ2-6; 8 nucleotides match TRBD2. CDR3 size: 17 residues. Germline V CDR1 and CDR2: DFQATT, SNEGSKA (reference sequence). The V segment lost 3 bases and the J segment 0 bases; nucleotides outside the gene matches: 7.

This chain connects TRBV6-1 to TRBJ1-1; a possible D gene is TRBD1 (6 bases). Trimming stripped 6 bases from V and 11 bases from J, with 13 bases between. The CDR3 spans 11 residues. From germline, CDR1 is MNHNS and CDR2 SASEGT. For the CDR3, the DNA is TGTGCCAGCAGCTTCGGACAGTCGGCTTTCTTT. Amino acids: CASSFGQSAFF.

The genes are TRBV6-1 and TRBJ1-6; unclear D gene. Looked up from germline, CDR1 is MNHNS and CDR2 is SASEGT. V was clipped by 2 bases and J by 7 bases, with 15 bases between them. There are 16 residues in the CDR3. The CDR3 sequence: CASSEYWGSLNSPLHF. The CDR3 DNA follows: TGTGCCAGCAGTGAATATTGGGGATCCCTAAATTCACCCCTCCACTTT.